Described below is a single TCR beta chain sequence and its context. Its antigen remains unidentified. The source of the sample is a study of cytomegalovirus exposure and HLA in healthy donors. Study-wide results and caveats: Previously analyzed data showed that most TCR beta V segments were productive at a frequency of about 87% or about 30%.

The CDR3 covers 14 residues. Germline loops: CDR1 SGHRS, CDR2 YFSETQ. V was cut by 2 bases and J by 3 bases, with 9 bases left in between. In the PCR, 60 Vbeta and 13 Jbeta primers were used. Assay used: immunoSEQ multiplex PCR; TCRdb lists only in-frame clones, some missing. The data show 150,000 to 200,000 clones, around 81% seen once. Healthy bone marrow donors made up the donors. This sequence joins TRBV5-1 and TRBJ2-1; D unclear. The specimen was PBMCs. The TCR comes from a woman aged 40 to 49 in good health and CMV-seronegative. The CDR3 bases are TGCGCCAGCAGCTTACACAGCCTCTACAATGAGCAGTTCTTC. Amino acid sequence: CASSLHSLYNEQFF.